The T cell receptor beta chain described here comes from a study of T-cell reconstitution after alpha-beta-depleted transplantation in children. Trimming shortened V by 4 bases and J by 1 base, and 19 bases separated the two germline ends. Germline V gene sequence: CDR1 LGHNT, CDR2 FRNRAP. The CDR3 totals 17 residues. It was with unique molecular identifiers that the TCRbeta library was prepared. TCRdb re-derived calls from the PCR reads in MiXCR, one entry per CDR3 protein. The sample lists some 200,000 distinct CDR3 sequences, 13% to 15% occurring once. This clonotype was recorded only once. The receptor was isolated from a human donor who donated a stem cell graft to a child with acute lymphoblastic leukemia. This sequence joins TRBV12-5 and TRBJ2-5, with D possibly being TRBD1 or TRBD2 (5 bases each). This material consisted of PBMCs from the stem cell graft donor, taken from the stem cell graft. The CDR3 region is CASGSNVGDGPQETQYF. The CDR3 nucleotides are TGTGCTAGTGGTTCCAATGTGGGGGACGGCCCCCAAGAGACCCAGTACTTC. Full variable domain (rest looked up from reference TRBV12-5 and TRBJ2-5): DARVTQTPRHKVTEMGQEVTMRCQPILGHNTVFWYRQTMMQGLELLAYFRNRAPLDDSGMPKDRFSAEMPDATLATLKIQPSEPRDSAVYFCASGSNVGDGPQETQYFGPGTRLLVL.